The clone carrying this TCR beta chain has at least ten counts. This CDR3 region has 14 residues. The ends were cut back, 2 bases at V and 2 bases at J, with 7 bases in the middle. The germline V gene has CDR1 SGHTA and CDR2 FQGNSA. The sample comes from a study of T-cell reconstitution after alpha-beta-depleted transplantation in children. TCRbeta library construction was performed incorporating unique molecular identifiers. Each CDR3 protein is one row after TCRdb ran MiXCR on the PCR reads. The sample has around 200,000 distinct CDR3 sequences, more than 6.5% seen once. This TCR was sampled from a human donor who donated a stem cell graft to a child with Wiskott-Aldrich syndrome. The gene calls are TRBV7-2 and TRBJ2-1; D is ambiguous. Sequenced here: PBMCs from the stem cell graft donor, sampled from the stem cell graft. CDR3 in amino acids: CASSLLPAYNEQFF. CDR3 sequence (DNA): TGTGCCAGCAGCTTACTTCCGGCCTACAATGAGCAGTTCTTC.